The 3 T cell receptor beta chains below come from one sample, sequenced in a study of shared clonotypes between healthy human individuals. CD45RO-negative cells were positively selected for CCR7, leaving out terminally differentiated effector memory CD45RA+ cells. The assay was immunoSEQ multiplex PCR, and TCRdb's table has in-frame clones only and misses some. The table lists approximately 2,200,000 clones, approximately 94% of them singletons, with more than 1.5% in the top ten. Sequencing was done on a sample of naive CD8+ T cells from PBMCs. These receptors all stem from a man younger than 30 in good health. Some clones in this sample may be carry-over from other donors' samples.

This clone was observed a handful of times. Relative to the germline gene, one junction end is altered; a read error may explain this. V is TRBV10-1 and J is TRBJ1-2; D unclear. CDR3 size: 10 residues. Germline CDR1 and CDR2: WNHNN and SYGVQD (reference sequence). CDR3: CASSQESGHF. The CDR3 DNA reads TGCGCCAGCAGTCAAGAGTCTGGCCACTTC.

The chain employs TRBV7-2 and TRBJ1-1, with D hard to call. Germline V gene sequence: CDR1 SGHTA, CDR2 FQGNSA. V was clipped by 3 bases and J by 6 bases, with 14 bases between them. The CDR3 has 14 amino acids. CDR3 bases: TGTGCCAGCAGCTTGTACACTGGGAGGGCTGAAGCTTTCTTT. Translation gives CASSLYTGRAEAFF.

This sequence joins TRBV19 and TRBJ1-5, with TRBD1 identical over 8 bases. Trimming at V came to 6 bases and at J to 3 bases, leaving 10 bases not matched to a gene. CDR1 and CDR2 from the germline V gene are LNHDA and SQIVND (reference sequence). The CDR3 has 16 residues. In DNA form, the CDR3 reads TGTGCCAGTAGCGATGAACGGACAGGGTTCAATCAGCCCCAGCATTTT. Encoded protein: CASSDERTGFNQPQHF.